The subject of this entry is one TCR beta chain. This clone was observed a few times. Its antigen specificity is not known. Base qualities are missing; no much larger clone stands one base away. Whole blood was collected in K2EDTA tubes by collaborating institutions according to the institutions' own protocols. For TCRbeta analysis, collaborators shipped samples in one of three forms: frozen whole blood, isolated PBMCs, or DNA extracted from either of those sample types. Measured from the cysteine to the phenylalanine, the CDR3 is 14 residues long. CDR3 DNA only is kept here, 42 bases in frame from base 1. Germline trimming: 4 bases from V, 3 bases from J; junction bases outside gene matches: 5. CDR1 MDHEN and CDR2 SYDVKM were looked up in the germline V gene. This sample was taken from a study of blood T cell repertoires in COVID-19 (dated by TCRdb to 2018 to 2021). At the level of the whole study: Samples from collaborators originated in the United States, Italy and Spain and spanned both the acute and convalescent phases of COVID-19. The prospective study material was composed of cDNA or gDNA derived from T cells, B-cell-depleted T cells, or PBMCs. Deeply sampled blood TCRbeta repertoires from subjects exposed to, actively infected with, or recovered from COVID-19 were included in the dataset. The repertoires were released in a freely available public database intended as a resource for research on the immune response to SARS-CoV-2. Samples came from the ongoing ImmuneRACE study (first 160 participants) plus 1,254 subjects from 6 global collaborators. Sample metadata almost always included a de-identified subject ID, COVID-19 status, age in years and sex. HLA class I and class II types, where available, came from metadata supplied by the sample provider rather than from assay-based typing. Broader findings and caveats from the paper: The quantity of clinical and demographic metadata differed by source and by participant and was supplied without curation.

TCRbeta CDR3 regions were amplified from genomic DNA using the immunoSEQ Assay, a bias-controlled multiplex PCR. For the original study's pipeline: Within the assay, amplification of reference gene primers was used to estimate how many nucleated cells each sample contained. To quantify the absolute abundance of each unique TCRbeta CDR3 rearrangement, sequence reads were collapsed and filtered. For each sample, productive Simpson clonality was calculated as the square root of Simpson's diversity index over productive rearrangements. Drawn from immuneACCESS, this table holds only the in-frame rearrangements with V and J called that TCRdb kept. Clones are partly lost; checked studies trace under half to an unresolved V gene and leave the rest unexplained. That table gives V, J and clone size, and the DNA gave D and trimming. The sample includes more than 85,000 clones, with about 72% observed a single time. The ten most abundant clones make up under 10% of the sample.

The chain was built from TRBV28 and TRBJ1-2, with 7 middle bases fitting TRBD1. The sequenced sample consisted of peripheral blood. The source is a woman aged 60-75 years with acute or convalescent COVID-19. The DNA sequence follows: TGTGCCAGCAGTTATTACACAGGGGACTATGGCTACACCTTC. Its protein is CASSYYTGDYGYTF.